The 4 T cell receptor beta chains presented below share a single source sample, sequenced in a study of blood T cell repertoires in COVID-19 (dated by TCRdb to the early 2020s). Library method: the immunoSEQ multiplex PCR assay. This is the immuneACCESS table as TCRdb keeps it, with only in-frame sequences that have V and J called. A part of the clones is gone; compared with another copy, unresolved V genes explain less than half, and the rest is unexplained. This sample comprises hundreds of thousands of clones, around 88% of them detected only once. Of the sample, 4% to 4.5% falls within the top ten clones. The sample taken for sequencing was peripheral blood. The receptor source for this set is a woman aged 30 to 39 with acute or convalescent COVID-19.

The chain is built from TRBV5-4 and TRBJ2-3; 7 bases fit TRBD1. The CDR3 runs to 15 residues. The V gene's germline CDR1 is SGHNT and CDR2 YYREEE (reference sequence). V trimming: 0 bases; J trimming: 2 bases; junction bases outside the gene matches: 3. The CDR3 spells CASSLEGASTDTQYF. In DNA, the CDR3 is TGTGCCAGCAGCTTGGAGGGGGCCTCCACAGATACGCAGTATTTT.

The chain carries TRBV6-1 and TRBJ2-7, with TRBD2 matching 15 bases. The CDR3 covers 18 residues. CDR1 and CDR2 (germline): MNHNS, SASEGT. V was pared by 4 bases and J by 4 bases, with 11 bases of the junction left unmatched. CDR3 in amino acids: CASSGLSWTSGGVYEQYF. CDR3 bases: TGTGCCAGCAGTGGACTTTCTTGGACTAGCGGGGGGGTATACGAGCAGTACTTC.

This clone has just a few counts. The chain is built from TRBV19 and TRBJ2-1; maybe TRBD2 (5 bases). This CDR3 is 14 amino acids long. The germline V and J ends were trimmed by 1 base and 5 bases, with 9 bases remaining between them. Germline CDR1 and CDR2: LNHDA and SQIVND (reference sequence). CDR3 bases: TGTGCCAGTAGTATAGCCGGGATCAACAATGAGCAGTTCTTC. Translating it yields CASSIAGINNEQFF.

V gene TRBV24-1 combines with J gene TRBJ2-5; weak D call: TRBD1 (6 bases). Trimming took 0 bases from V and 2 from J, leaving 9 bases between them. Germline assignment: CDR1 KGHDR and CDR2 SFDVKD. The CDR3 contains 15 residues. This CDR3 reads CATSDLWQGQETQYF. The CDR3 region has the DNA TGTGCCACCAGTGATTTGTGGCAGGGGCAAGAGACCCAGTACTTC.